A selection of T cell receptor beta chains follows, all from one sample in a study of blood T cell repertoires in COVID-19. TCRdb's table, derived via immunoSEQ multiplex PCR, lists solely in-frame clones and lacks some. Of about 130,000 clones in the sample, around 76% are singletons; the top ten hold roughly 10%. Material for sequencing was peripheral blood. All receptors come from a human donor in a cohort sampled during active COVID-19. Each CDR3 is given with its conserved first and last residue. D genes are given only for firm matches. Clone size appears in some rows only: once, few, many, or a class for an expanded clone.

D	size	V	J	DNA	CDR3
TRBD2	NA	TRBV10-1	TRBJ2-3	TGCGCCAGCAGTGACGGGGGGTTCACAGATACGCAGTATTTT	CASSDGGFTDTQYF
NA	NA	TRBV6-5	TRBJ1-4	TGTGCCAGCAGTTGGACAGCAACTAATGAAAAACTGTTTTTT	CASSWTATNEKLFF
NA	NA	TRBV4-2	TRBJ2-7	TGTGCCAGCAGCCCCCTTACAGGTGTAACAGGCTACGAGCAGTACTTC	CASSPLTGVTGYEQYF
TRBD1	once	TRBV5-1	TRBJ1-3	TGCGCCAGCAGCCCCACAGGGGGCGGTGGAAACACCATATATTTT	CASSPTGGGGNTIYF
TRBD1	NA	TRBV18	TRBJ1-1	TGTGCCAGCTCACCAATGACAGGGATGCTGGACACTGAAGCTTTCTTT	CASSPMTGMLDTEAFF
NA	NA	TRBV11-2	TRBJ2-7	TGTGCCAGCAGCACAACGGGACTCGCCTCCTACGAGCAGTACTTC	CASSTTGLASYEQYF
NA	NA	TRBV7-6	TRBJ2-3	TGTGCCAGCAGTCGACAGGAGATAAGCACAGATACGCAGTATTTT	CASSRQEISTDTQYF
NA	NA	TRBV6-5	TRBJ1-2	TGTGCCAGCAGTCGGTCCTCATTTTATGGCTACACCTTC	CASSRSSFYGYTF
NA	few	TRBV11-2	TRBJ1-3	TGTGCCAGCAGCCCCCCCGAGACAGCGGGAAACACCATATATTTT	CASSPPETAGNTIYF
NA	few	TRBV7-9	TRBJ2-1	TGTGCCAGCAGCGCCACAGGCGGGGTGGTGGCTGAGCAGTTCTTC	CASSATGGVVAEQFF
NA	medium-sized	TRBV6-6	TRBJ1-4	TGTGCCAGCAGTTACACCAGACAGCGAGGTGAAAAACTGTTTTTT	CASSYTRQRGEKLFF
NA	NA	TRBV7-2	TRBJ2-7	TGTGCCAGCAGCTTATTCGGCTACGAGCAGTACTTC	CASSLFGYEQYF
NA	NA	TRBV4-1	TRBJ1-6	TGCGCCAGCAGCCAAGAAACTGACAGTATAAGGACACCCCTCCACTTT	CASSQETDSIRTPLHF
TRBD2	NA	TRBV5-4	TRBJ2-1	TGTGCCAGCAGCCCCGGGGGGGCATCCTACAATGAGCAGTTCTTC	CASSPGGASYNEQFF
NA	NA	TRBV5-1	TRBJ2-7	TGCGCCAGCAGCCTCGGGTGGCGGGGCGAGCAGTACTTC	CASSLGWRGEQYF
TRBD1	NA	TRBV18	TRBJ1-5	TGTGCCAGCTCACCTCTCGGGACAGGGAGGTTGGGCAATCAGCCCCAGCATTTT	CASSPLGTGRLGNQPQHF
NA	NA	TRBV15	TRBJ2-7	TGTGCCACCAGCAGAGAACAGGGACCCTACGAGCAGTACTTC	CATSREQGPYEQYF
NA	few	TRBV20-1	TRBJ2-3	TGCAGTGCCCCTCGGGGAGATACGCAGTATTTT	CSAPRGDTQYF
NA	once	TRBV6-4	TRBJ1-1	TGTGCCAGCAGGGTACAGGGGAACACTGAAGCTTTCTTT	CASRVQGNTEAFF
NA	NA	TRBV6-5	TRBJ2-2	TGTGCCAGCCGGGGGACTAACACCGGGGAGCTGTTTTTT	CASRGTNTGELFF
NA	NA	TRBV19	TRBJ1-2	TGTGCCAGTGGACAGTCATCAGTGGGATATGGCTACACCTTC	CASGQSSVGYGYTF
TRBD2	NA	TRBV7-8	TRBJ2-5	TGTGCCAGCAGCCCTCCCGGACTAGCGGGGGCCCAAGAGACCCAGTACTTC	CASSPPGLAGAQETQYF
TRBD1	NA	TRBV9	TRBJ2-7	TGTGCCAGCAGCGTAGAGGACAGGGACCCCTACGAGCAGTACTTC	CASSVEDRDPYEQYF
TRBD1	NA	TRBV30	TRBJ1-1	TGTGCCTGGAGCAAGGGGGCCGTTAACACTGAAGCTTTCTTT	CAWSKGAVNTEAFF
NA	NA	TRBV30	TRBJ2-1	TGTGCCTGGAAGGGGGCGGGGCGGGAGCAGTTCTTC	CAWKGAGREQFF
NA	few	TRBV11-3	TRBJ1-6	TGTGCCAGCAGCTTAGGCGGCGATTCACCCCTCCACTTT	CASSLGGDSPLHF
NA	NA	TRBV28	TRBJ1-1	TGTGCCAGCAGATCCTGGACGGGAGAAGCTTTCTTT	CASRSWTGEAFF
NA	NA	TRBV7-2	TRBJ1-3	TGTGCCAGCAGCTTAGTTGGTAGCTCTGGAAACACCATATATTTT	CASSLVGSSGNTIYF
NA	NA	TRBV6-1	TRBJ2-7	TGTGCCAGCAGTGAGAGGTCCTACGAGCAGTACTTC	CASSERSYEQYF
NA	few	TRBV30	TRBJ2-7	TGTGCCTGGAGTGTAGCGGACGGAGCCTACGAGCAGTACTTC	CAWSVADGAYEQYF
TRBD1	NA	TRBV30	TRBJ2-4	TGTGCCTGGGGGGACAGGGCCAAAAACATTCAGTACTTC	CAWGDRAKNIQYF
NA	NA	TRBV5-1	TRBJ2-7	TGCGCCAGCAGCTTGTCAGTTTACCAGTCATCCTACGAGCAGTACTTC	CASSLSVYQSSYEQYF
TRBD1	NA	TRBV15	TRBJ1-5	TGTGCCACCAGCAGAGGTGGACAGGGATATAGCAATCAGCCCCAGCATTTT	CATSRGGQGYSNQPQHF
TRBD1	once	TRBV13	TRBJ1-2	TGTGCCAGCAGCTTAGGGGGTGGGACAGGACAACTCTTC	CASSLGGGTGQLF
TRBD1	NA	TRBV7-9	TRBJ1-2	TGTGCCAGCAGCACGTGGACAGGACGGAATGGCTACACCTTC	CASSTWTGRNGYTF
NA	NA	TRBV5-6	TRBJ1-1	TGTGCCAGCCGCCTTGAGCAGGCGCCAATGAACACTGAAGCTTTCTTT	CASRLEQAPMNTEAFF
NA	NA	TRBV7-8	TRBJ2-3	TGTGCCAGCAGCTTAGTTTCTGGGGCAGGGGGCACAGATACGCAGTATTTT	CASSLVSGAGGTDTQYF
NA	NA	TRBV3-1/TRBV3-2	TRBJ2-1	TGTGCCAGCAGCTCCCCGGAGCGGCAGTTCTTC	CASSSPERQFF
NA	few	TRBV30	TRBJ1-2	TGTGCCTGGAGTGAGGGGGGGAGAGGCTACACCTTC	CAWSEGGRGYTF
TRBD1	NA	TRBV6-5	TRBJ1-5	TGTGCCAGCAGAGACAGGGGGGGGCAGCCCCAGCATTTT	CASRDRGGQPQHF
NA	NA	TRBV30	TRBJ2-3	TGTGCCTGGGACCATGGGCCCCACGATACGCAGTATTTT	CAWDHGPHDTQYF
TRBD2	NA	TRBV2	TRBJ2-3	TGTGCCAGCAGTCGGCTAGCGGGGGGATCAGATACGCAGTATTTT	CASSRLAGGSDTQYF
TRBD1	NA	TRBV5-1	TRBJ1-2	TGCGCCAGCAGCTGGGGGGACAGCGGCTACACCTTC	CASSWGDSGYTF
NA	NA	TRBV3-1/TRBV3-2	TRBJ1-2	TGTGCCAGCAGCCAAGAAGCAGGGAACTATGGCTACACCTTC	CASSQEAGNYGYTF
NA	NA	TRBV6-2/TRBV6-3	TRBJ2-7	TGTGCCAGCAGTTATGGCAGGGGTTACGAGCAGTACTTC	CASSYGRGYEQYF
TRBD2	few	TRBV2	TRBJ2-2	TGTGCCAGCACCTCCTGGGGGGGTTCCGGGGAGCTGTTTTTT	CASTSWGGSGELFF
NA	NA	TRBV27	TRBJ1-5	TGTGCCAGCAGTTTATCCTATTTTGGGGCTCCTCTCAATCAGCCCCAGCATTTT	CASSLSYFGAPLNQPQHF
NA	NA	TRBV30	TRBJ1-1	TGTGCCTCAAGGGTGGGGGCAAGTATGAACACTGAAGCTTTCTTT	CASRVGASMNTEAFF
TRBD1	NA	TRBV6-2/TRBV6-3	TRBJ1-1	TGTGCCAGCAGTTACCAACAGGGGAGAATGAACACTGAAGCTTTCTTT	CASSYQQGRMNTEAFF
NA	NA	TRBV7-7	TRBJ2-5	TGTGCCAGCAGCCAGGACAGTTCCGCGCAGACCCAGTACTTC	CASSQDSSAQTQYF
NA	NA	TRBV6-1	TRBJ1-4	TGTGCCAGCAGTGAGTGGTCAGAAGAAAAACTGTTTTTT	CASSEWSEEKLFF